This T cell receptor (beta chain) was obtained from a study of blood T cell repertoires in COVID-19. The overall study: T cells, B-cell-depleted T cells, or PBMCs supplied cDNA or gDNA.

This CDR3 has 17 amino acids. V dropped 0 bases and J dropped 7; count of bases not matched to a gene: 12. Germline lookup yields CDR1 MNHGY and CDR2 SAAAGT. Authors' data handling: From reference gene primer amplification, estimates of nucleated cell counts were derived. Using immunoSEQ multiplex PCR, the repertoire was profiled, and TCRdb retains in-frame clones only, with some absent. V, J and clone size derive from that table, while D and trimming were established from the DNA sequence. The sample has 100,000 to 120,000 clones, 88% seen once. This chain links TRBV6-8 with TRBJ2-1; 7 nucleotides match TRBD2. This receptor was taken from a woman in her 50s with acute or convalescent COVID-19. Input material: peripheral blood. CDR3 region: CASSYSAGRAFSNEQFF. Here the CDR3 DNA reads TGTGCCAGCAGTTACTCGGCGGGGAGGGCCTTCTCGAATGAGCAGTTCTTC.